The clone carrying this T cell receptor (beta chain) appeared a few times. This entry belongs to a study of blood T cell repertoires in COVID-19. At the level of the study: Acute and convalescent COVID-19 specimens originated in the United States, Italy and Spain.

This CDR3 is built from 13 residues. V lost 8 bases and J 5 bases, leaving 15 bases between the germline ends. In germline, CDR1 is MNHEY, CDR2 SVGAGI. The data were produced by immunoSEQ multiplex PCR, yet TCRdb's version contains in-frame clones alone and is incomplete. This sample has about 250,000 clones; 86% occur once, and the top ten carry roughly 1.6%. This chain connects TRBV6-5 to TRBJ1-2; D remains ambiguous. The TCR comes from a woman aged 60-75 years who had recovered from COVID-19. Sample: peripheral blood. CDR3 coding DNA: TGTGCCAGCGTAGACATTCCGTGGTATGGCTACACCTTC. Translation gives CASVDIPWYGYTF.